One TCR beta chain is described in this entry. No antigen is known for it. The PCR ran on 60 Vbeta and 13 Jbeta primers. Using immunoSEQ multiplex PCR, the repertoire was profiled, and TCRdb retains in-frame clones only, with some absent. This table holds under 200,000 clones. The V and J ends lost 5 bases and 6 bases, in that order; junction bases with no gene match: 14. This CDR3 region has 17 residues. Germline lookup yields CDR1 LNHDA and CDR2 SQIVND (reference sequence). These data originate in a study of cytomegalovirus exposure and HLA in healthy donors. Study-wide points: Cytomegalovirus-associated status was assigned to approximately 160 TCR beta chains. Earlier results showed most TCR beta V segments being productive about 87% or about 30% of the time. A later analysis linked a missense DCLRE1C variant to TCR beta V- and J-gene trimming. Accurate predictions that matched the HLA-A and HLA-B alleles of most subjects were reportedly made from TCR beta sequences.

The sequence derives from a woman aged 18 to 35 in good health and CMV-seropositive. This sequence joins TRBV19 and TRBJ2-3; 10 nucleotides agree with TRBD1. The sample consisted of PBMCs. CDR3 in DNA: TGTGCCAGTAGTGTCTCCGGGACAGGGGCCCCTGTGGATACGCAGTATTTT. Translating it yields CASSVSGTGAPVDTQYF.